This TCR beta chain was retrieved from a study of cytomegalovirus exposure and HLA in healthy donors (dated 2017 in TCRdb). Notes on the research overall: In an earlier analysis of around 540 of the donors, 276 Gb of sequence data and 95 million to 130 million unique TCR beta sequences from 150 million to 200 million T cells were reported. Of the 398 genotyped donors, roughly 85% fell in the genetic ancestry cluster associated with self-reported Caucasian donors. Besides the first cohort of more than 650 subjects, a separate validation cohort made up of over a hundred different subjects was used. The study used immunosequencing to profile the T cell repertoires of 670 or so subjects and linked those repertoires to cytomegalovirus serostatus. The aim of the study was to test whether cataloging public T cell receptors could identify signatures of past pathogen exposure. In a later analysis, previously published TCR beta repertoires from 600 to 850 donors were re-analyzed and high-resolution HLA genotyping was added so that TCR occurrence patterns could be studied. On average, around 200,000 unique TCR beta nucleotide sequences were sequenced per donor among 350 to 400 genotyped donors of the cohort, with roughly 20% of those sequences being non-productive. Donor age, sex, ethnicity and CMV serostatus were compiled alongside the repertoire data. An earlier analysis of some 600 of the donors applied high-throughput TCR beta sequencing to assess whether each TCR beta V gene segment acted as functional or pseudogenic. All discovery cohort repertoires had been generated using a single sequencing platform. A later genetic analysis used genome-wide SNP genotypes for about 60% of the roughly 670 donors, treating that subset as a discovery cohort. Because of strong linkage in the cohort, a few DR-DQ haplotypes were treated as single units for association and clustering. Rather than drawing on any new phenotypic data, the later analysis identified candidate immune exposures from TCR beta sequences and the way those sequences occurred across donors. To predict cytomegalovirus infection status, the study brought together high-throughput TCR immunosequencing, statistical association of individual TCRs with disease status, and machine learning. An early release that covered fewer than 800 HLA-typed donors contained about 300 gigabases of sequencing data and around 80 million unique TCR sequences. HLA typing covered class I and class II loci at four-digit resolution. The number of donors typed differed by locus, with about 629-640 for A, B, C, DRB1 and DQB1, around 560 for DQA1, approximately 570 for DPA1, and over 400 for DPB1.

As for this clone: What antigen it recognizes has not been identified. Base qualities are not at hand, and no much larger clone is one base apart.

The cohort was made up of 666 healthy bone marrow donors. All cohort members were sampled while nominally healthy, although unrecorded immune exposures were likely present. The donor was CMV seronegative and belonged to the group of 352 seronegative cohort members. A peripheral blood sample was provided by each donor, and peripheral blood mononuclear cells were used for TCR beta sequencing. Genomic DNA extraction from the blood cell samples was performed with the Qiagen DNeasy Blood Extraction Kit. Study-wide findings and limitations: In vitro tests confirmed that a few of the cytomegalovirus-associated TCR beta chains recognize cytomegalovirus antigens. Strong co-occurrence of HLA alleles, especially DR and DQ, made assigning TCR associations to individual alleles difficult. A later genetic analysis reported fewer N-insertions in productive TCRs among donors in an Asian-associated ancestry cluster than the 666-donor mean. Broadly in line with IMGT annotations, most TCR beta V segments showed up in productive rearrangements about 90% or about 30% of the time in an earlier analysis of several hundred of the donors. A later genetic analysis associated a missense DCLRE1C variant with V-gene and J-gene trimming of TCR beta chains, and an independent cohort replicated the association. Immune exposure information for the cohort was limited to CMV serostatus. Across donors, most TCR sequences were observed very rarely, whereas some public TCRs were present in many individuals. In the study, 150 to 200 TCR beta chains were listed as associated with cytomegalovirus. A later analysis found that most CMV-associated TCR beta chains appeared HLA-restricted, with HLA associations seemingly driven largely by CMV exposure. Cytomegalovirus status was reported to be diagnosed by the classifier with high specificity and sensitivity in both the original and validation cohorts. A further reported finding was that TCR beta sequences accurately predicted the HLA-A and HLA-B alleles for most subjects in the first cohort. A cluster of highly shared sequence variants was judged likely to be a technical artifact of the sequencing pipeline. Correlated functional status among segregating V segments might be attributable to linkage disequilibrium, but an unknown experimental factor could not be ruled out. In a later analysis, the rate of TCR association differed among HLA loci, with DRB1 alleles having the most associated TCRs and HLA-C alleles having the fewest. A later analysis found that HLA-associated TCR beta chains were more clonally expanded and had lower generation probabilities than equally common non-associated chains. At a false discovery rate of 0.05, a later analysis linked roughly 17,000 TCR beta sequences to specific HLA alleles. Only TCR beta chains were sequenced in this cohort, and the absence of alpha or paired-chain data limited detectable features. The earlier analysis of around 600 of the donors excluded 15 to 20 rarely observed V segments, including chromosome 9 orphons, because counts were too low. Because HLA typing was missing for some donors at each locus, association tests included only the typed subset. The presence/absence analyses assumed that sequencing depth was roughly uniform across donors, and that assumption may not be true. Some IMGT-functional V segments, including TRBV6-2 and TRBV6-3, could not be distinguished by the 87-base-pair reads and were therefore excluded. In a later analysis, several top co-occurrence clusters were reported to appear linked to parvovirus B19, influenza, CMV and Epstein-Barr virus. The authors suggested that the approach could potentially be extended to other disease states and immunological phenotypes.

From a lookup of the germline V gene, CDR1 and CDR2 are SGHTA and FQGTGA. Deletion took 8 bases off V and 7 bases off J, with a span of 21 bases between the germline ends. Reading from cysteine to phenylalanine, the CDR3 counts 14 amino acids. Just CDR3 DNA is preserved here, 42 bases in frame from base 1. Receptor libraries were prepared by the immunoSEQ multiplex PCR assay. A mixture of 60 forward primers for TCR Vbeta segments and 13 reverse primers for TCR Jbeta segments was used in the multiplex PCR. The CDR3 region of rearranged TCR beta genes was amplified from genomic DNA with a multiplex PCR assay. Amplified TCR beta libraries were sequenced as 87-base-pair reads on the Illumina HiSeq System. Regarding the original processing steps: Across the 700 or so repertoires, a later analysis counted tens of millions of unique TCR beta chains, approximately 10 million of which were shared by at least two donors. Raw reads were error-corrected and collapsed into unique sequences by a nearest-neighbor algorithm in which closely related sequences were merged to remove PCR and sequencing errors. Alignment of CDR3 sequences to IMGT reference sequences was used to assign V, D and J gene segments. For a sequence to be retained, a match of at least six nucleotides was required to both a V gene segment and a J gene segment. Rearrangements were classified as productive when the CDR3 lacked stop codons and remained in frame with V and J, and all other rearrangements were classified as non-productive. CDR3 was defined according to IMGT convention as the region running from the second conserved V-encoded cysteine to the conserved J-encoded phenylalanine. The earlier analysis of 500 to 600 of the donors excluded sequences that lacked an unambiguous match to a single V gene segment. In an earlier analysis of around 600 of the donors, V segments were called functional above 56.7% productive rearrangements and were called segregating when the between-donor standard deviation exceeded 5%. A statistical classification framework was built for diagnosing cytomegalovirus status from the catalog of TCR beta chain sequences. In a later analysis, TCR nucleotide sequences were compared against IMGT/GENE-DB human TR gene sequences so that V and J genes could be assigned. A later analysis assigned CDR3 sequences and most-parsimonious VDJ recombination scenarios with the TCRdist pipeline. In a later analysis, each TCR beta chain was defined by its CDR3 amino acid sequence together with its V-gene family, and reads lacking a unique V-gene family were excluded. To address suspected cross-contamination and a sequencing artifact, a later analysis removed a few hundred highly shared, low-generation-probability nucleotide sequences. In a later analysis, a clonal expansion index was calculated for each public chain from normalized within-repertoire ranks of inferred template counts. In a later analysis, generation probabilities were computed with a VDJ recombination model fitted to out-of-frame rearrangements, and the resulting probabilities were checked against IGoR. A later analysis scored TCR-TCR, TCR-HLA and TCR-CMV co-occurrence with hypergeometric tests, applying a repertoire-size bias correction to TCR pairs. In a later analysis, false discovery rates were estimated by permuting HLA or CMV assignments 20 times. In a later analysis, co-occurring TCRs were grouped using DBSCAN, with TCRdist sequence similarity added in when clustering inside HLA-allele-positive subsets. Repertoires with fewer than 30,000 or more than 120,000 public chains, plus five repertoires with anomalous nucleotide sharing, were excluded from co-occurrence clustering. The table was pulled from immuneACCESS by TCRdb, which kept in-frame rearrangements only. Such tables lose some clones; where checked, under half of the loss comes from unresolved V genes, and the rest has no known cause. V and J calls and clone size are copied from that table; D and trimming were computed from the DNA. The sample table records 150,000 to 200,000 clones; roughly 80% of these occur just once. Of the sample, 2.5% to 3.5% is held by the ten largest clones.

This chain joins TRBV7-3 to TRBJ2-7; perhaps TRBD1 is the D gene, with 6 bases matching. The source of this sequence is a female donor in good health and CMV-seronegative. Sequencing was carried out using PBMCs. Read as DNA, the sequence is TGTGCCAGCTGGGGGCTTATGTGGGTACGGGAGCAGTACTTC. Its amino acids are CASWGLMWVREQYF.